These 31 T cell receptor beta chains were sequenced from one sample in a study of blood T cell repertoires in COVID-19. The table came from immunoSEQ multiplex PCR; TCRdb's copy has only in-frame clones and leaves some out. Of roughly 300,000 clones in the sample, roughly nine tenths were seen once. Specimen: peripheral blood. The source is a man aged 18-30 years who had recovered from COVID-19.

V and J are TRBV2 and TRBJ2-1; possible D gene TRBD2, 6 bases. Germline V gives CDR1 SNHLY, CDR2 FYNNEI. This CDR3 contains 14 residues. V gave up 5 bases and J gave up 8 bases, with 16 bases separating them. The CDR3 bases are TGTGCCAGCAGTTCGGGACTGCGGGGCGATGAGCAGTTCTTC. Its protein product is CASSSGLRGDEQFF.

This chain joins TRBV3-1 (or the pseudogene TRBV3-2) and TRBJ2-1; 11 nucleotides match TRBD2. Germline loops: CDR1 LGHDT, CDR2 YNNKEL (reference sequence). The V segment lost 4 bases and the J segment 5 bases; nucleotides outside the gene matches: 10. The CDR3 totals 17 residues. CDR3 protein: CASSPDPTSGKHNEQFF. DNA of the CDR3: TGTGCCAGCAGCCCGGACCCGACTAGCGGGAAACACAATGAGCAGTTCTTC.

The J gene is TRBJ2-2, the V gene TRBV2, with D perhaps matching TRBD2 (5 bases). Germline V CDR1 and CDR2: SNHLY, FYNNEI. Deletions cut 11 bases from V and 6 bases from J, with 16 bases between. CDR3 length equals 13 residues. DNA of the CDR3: TGTGCCTCGGGATCGGAGTACCCCGGGGAGCTGTTTTTT. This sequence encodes CASGSEYPGELFF.

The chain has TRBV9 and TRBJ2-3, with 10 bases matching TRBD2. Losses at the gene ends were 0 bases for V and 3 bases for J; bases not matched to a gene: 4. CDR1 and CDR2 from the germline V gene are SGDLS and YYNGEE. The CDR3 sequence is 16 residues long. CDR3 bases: TGTGCCAGCAGCGTAGTAGCGGGAGGCCGTACAGATACGCAGTATTTT. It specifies CASSVVAGGRTDTQYF. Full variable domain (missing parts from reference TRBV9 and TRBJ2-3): DSGVTQTPKHLITATGQRVTLRCSPRSGDLSVYWYQQSLDQGLQFLIQYYNGEERAKGNILERFSAQQFPDLHSELNLSSLELGDSALYFCASSVVAGGRTDTQYFGPGTRLTVL.

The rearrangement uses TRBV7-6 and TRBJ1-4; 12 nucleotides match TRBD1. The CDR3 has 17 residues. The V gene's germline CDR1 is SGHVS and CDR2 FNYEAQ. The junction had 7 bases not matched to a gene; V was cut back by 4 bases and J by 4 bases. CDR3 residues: CASSSPGQGAFNEKLFF. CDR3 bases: TGTGCCAGCAGCTCACCGGGACAGGGGGCTTTTAATGAAAAACTGTTTTTT.

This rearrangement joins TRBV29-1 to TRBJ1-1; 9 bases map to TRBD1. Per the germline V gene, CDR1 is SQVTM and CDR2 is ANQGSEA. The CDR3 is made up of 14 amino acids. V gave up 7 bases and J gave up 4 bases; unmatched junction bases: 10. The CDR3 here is CSGSQGASRTEAFF. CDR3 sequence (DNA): TGCAGCGGCTCACAGGGGGCGAGTCGCACTGAAGCTTTCTTT.

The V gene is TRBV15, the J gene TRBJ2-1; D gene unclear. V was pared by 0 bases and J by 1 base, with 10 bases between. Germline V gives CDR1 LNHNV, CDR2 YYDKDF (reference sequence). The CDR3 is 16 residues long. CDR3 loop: CATSRDLASSYNEQFF. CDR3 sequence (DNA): TGTGCCACCAGCAGAGATCTGGCCAGTTCCTACAATGAGCAGTTCTTC.

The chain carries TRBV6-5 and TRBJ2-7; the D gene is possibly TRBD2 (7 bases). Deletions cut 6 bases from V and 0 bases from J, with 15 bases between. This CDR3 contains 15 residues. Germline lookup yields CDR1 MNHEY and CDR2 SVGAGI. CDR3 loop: CASSPLRGGSYEQYF. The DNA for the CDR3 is TGTGCCAGCAGCCCGTTGAGGGGGGGCTCCTACGAGCAGTACTTC.

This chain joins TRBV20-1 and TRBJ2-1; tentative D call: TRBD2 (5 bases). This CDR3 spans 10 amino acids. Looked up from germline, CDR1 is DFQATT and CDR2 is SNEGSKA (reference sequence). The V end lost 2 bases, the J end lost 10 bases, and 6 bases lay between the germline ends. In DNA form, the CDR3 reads TGCAGTGCTAGAAGGGAGGAGCAGTTCTTC. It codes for CSARREEQFF.

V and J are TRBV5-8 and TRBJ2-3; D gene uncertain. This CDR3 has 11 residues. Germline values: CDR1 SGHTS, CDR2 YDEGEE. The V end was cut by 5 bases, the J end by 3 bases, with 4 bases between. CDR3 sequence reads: CASRLTDTQYF. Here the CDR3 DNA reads TGTGCCAGCAGACTTACAGATACGCAGTATTTT.

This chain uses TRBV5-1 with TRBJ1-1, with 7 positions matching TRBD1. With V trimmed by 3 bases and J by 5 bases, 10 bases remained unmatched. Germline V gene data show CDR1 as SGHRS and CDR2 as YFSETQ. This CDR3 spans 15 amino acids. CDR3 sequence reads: CASSSDISQGTEAFF. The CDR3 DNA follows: TGCGCCAGCAGCTCAGACATCTCACAGGGGACTGAAGCTTTCTTT.

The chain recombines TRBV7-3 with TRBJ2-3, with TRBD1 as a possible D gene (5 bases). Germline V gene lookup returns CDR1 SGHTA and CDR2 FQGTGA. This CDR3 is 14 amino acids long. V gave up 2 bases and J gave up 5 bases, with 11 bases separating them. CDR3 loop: CASSLAPGKDTQYF. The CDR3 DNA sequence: TGTGCCAGCAGCTTAGCCCCAGGGAAAGATACGCAGTATTTT.

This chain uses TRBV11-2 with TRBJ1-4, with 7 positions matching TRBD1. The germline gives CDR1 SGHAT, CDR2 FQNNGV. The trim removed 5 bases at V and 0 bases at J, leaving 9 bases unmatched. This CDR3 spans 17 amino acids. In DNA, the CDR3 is TGTGCCAGCAGCCCGGACAGGAGCCGTGCAACTAATGAAAAACTGTTTTTT. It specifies CASSPDRSRATNEKLFF. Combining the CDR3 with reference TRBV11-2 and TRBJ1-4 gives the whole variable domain EAGVAQSPRYKIIEKRQSVAFWCNPISGHATLYWYQQILGQGPKLLIQFQNNGVVDDSQLPKDRFSAERLKGVDSTLKIQPAKLEDSAVYLCASSPDRSRATNEKLFFGSGTQLSVL.

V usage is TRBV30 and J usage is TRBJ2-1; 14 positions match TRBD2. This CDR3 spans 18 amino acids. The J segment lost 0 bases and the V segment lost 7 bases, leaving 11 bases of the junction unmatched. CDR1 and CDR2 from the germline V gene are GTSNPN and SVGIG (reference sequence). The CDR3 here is CAYGLAGGQPSSYNEQFF. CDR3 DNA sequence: TGTGCCTACGGACTAGCGGGAGGCCAACCGAGCTCCTACAATGAGCAGTTCTTC.

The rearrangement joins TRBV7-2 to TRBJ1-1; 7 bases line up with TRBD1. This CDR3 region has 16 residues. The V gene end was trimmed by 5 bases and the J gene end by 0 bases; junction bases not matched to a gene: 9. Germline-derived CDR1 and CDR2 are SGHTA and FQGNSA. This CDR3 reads CASSPDRLSLNTEAFF. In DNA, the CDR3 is TGTGCCAGCAGCCCGGACAGGCTCAGTCTGAACACTGAAGCTTTCTTT.

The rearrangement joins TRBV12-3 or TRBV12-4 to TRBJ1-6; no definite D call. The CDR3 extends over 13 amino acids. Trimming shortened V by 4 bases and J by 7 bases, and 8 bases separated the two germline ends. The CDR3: CASSSSVNSPLHF. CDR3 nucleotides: TGTGCCAGCAGTTCTTCCGTCAATTCACCCCTCCACTTT.

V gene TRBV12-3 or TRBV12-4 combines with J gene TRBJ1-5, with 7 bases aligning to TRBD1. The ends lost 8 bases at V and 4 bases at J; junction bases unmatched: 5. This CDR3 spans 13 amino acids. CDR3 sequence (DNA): TGTGCCAGCCGTTCACAGGGGAATCAGCCCCAGCATTTT. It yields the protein CASRSQGNQPQHF.

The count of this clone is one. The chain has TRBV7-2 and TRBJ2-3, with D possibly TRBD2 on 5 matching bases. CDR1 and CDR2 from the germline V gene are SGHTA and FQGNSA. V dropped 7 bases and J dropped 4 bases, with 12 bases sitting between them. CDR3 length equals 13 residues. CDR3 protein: CASNHRGPDTQYF. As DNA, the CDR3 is TGTGCCAGCAACCACAGAGGGCCAGATACGCAGTATTTT.

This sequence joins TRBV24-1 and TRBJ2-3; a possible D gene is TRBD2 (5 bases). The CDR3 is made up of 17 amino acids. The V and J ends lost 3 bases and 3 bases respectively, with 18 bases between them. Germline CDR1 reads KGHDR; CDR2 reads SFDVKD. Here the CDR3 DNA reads TGTGCCACCAGTGATCCCGGGGAGCGCCCAGGAACAGATACGCAGTATTTT. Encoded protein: CATSDPGERPGTDTQYF.

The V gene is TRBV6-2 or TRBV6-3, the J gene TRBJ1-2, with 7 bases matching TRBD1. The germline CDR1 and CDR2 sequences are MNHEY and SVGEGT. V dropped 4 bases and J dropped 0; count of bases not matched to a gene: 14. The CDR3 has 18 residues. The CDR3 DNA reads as TGTGCCAGCAGTTCCTTCGAGACAGGGTTCTGGGCTAACTATGGCTACACCTTC. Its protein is CASSSFETGFWANYGYTF.

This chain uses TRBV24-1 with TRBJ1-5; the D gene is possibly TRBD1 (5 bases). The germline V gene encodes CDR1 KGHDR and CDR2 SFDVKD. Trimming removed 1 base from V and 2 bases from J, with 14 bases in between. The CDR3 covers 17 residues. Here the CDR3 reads CATSDFQEAQGNQPQHF. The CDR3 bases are TGTGCCACCAGTGATTTTCAAGAAGCACAGGGCAATCAGCCCCAGCATTTT.

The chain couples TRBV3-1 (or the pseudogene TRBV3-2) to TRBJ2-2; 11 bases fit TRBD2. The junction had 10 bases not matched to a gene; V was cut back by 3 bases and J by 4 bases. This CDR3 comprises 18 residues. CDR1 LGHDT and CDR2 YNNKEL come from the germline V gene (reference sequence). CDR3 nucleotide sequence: TGTGCCAGCAGCCACGGAGGACTAGCGGGTTTACGCACCGGGGAGCTGTTTTTT. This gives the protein CASSHGGLAGLRTGELFF.

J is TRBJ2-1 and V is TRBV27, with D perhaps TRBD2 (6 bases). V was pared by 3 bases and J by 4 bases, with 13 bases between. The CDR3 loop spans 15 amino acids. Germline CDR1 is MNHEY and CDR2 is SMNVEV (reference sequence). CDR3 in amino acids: CASSFARRGYNEQFF. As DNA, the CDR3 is TGTGCCAGCAGTTTTGCCCGACGGGGGTACAATGAGCAGTTCTTC.

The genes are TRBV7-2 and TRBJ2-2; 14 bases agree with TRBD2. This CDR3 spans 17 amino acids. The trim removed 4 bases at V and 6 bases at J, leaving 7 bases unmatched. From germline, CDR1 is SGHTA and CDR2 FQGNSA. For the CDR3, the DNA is TGTGCCAGCAGCTCCCCTCGACTAGCGGGGGGGCCCGGGGAGCTGTTTTTT. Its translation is CASSSPRLAGGPGELFF.

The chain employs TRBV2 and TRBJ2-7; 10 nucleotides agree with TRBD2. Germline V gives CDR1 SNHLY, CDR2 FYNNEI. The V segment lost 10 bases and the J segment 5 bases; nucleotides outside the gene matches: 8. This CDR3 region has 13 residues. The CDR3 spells CATSSGTSDEQYF. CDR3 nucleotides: TGTGCCACCTCCTCCGGGACTAGCGACGAGCAGTACTTC.

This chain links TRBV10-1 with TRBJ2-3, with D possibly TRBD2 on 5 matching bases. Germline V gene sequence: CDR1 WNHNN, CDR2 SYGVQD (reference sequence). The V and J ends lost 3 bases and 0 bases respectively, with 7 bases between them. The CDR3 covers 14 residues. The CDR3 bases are TGCGCCAGCAGTGACGAGGGCAGCACAGATACGCAGTATTTT. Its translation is CASSDEGSTDTQYF.

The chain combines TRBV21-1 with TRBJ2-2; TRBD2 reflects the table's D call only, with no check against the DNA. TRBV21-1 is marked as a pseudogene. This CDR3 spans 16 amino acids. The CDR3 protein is CASSKVAGPNTGELFF. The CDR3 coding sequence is TGTGCCAGCAGCAAAGTAGCTGGCCCGAACACCGGGGAGCTGTTTTTT.

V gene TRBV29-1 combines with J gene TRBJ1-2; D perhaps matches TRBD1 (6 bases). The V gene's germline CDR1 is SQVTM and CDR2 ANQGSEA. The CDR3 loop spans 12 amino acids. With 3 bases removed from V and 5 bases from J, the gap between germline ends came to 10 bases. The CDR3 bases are TGCAGCGTTGATGTCAGGGGATATGGCTACACCTTC. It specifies CSVDVRGYGYTF.

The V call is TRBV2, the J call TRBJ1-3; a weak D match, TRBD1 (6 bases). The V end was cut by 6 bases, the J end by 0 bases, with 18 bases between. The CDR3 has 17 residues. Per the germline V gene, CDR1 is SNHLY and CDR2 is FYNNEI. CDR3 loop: CASSHQGTARSGNTIYF. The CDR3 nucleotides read TGTGCCAGCAGCCATCAGGGGACGGCTCGCTCTGGAAACACCATATATTTT.

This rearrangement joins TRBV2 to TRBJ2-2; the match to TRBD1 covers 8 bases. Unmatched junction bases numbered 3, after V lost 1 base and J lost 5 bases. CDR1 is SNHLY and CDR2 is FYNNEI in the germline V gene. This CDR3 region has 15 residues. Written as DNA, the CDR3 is TGTGCCAGCAGTGAAGTGGGACAGGAGACCGGGGAGCTGTTTTTT. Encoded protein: CASSEVGQETGELFF.

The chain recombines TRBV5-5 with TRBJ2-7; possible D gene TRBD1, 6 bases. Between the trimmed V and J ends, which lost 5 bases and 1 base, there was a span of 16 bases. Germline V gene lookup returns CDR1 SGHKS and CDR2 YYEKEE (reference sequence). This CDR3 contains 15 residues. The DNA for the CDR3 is TGTGCCAGCAGGCCCGGGGCAGGGGCGTCCTACGAGCAGTACTTC. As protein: CASRPGAGASYEQYF. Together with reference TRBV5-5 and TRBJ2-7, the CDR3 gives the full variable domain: DAGVTQSPTHLIKTRGQQVTLRCSPISGHKSVSWYQQVLGQGPQFIFQYYEKEERGRGNFPDRFSARQFPNYSSELNVNALLLGDSALYLCASRPGAGASYEQYFGPGTRLTVT.